This TCR beta chain was found in a study of T-cell memory formation after mild COVID-19. Background on the study: Largely donor-specific sequence clusters came from a couple of donors. Notes on the study in general: CM and EM subsets held most contracting CD4+ clones; EMRA held CD8+ ones. Clones contracting over day 15 to 85 were CD4/CD8 balanced, with later expanders leaning CD4+.

Constant-segment primers and 5'RACE yielded cDNA libraries for TCR alpha and TCR beta, each carrying sample barcodes and UMIs. TCRdb itself ran the 5' RACE reads through MiXCR, one entry per CDR3 protein. Counted here are 350,000 to 500,000 distinct CDR3 sequences, approximately 19% occurring once; the ten biggest clones make up 20% to 25%. The CDR3 extends over 14 amino acids. Germline CDR1 reads MNHNS; CDR2 reads SASEGT. V was pared by 4 bases and J by 6 bases, with 6 bases of the junction left unmatched. In its sample, this clonotype was seen a few times. Its target is unknown. This sequence originates from a man aged 18 to 30 who had mild COVID-19 (a few samples of this study predate the infection). Cell type and time point are not known. The sequenced sample consisted of PBMCs or a T cell subset sorted from them (not recorded which). The chain combines TRBV6-1 with TRBJ2-1, with 7 bases matching TRBD2. The CDR3 is CASSGGLDGNEQFF. Written as DNA, the CDR3 is TGTGCCAGCAGTGGCGGACTAGACGGCAATGAGCAGTTCTTC.